This TCR beta chain was sequenced during a study of T cell changes during pregnancy in multiple sclerosis. Germline CDR1 is SGDLS and CDR2 is YYNGEE. The CDR3 contains 11 residues. V was trimmed by 3 bases and J by 5 bases, leaving 4 bases between them. Sequenced by immunoSEQ multiplex PCR; TCRdb stores in-frame clones only, minus some. The sample lists tens of thousands of clones, about nine tenths seen once, with more than 8% in the top ten. This TCR was sampled from a female donor in good health, enrolled as a control in a pregnancy study. The J gene is TRBJ2-3, the V gene TRBV9; no reliable D call. The sample consisted of peripheral blood, taken after pregnancy. The chain's CDR3 is CASSAKDTQYF. CDR3 in DNA: TGTGCCAGCAGCGCCAAAGATACGCAGTATTTT.